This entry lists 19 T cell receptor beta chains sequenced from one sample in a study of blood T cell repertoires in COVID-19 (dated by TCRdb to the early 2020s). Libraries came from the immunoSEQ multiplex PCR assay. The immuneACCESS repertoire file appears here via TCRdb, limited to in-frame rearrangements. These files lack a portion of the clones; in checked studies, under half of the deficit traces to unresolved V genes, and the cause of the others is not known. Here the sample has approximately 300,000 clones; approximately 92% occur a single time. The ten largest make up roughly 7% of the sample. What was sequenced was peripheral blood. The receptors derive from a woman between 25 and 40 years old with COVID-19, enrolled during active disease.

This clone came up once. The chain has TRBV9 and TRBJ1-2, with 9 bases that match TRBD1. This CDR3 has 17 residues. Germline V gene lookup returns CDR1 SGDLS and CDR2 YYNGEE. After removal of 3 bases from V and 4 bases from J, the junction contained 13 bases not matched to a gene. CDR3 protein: CASSAAAWGQGIYGYTF. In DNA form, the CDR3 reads TGTGCCAGCAGCGCAGCGGCTTGGGGACAGGGTATCTATGGCTACACCTTC.

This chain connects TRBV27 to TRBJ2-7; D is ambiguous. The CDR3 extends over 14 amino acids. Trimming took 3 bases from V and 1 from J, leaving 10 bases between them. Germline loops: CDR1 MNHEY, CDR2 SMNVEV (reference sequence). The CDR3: CASSLDTTSYEQYF. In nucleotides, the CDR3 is TGTGCCAGCAGTTTGGATACGACTTCCTACGAGCAGTACTTC.

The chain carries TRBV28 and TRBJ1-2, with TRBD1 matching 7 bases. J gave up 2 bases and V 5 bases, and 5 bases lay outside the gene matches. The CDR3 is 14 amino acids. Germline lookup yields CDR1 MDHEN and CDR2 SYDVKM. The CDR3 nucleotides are TGTGCCAGCAGTCACCCGACAGGGAACTATGGCTACACCTTC. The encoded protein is CASSHPTGNYGYTF.

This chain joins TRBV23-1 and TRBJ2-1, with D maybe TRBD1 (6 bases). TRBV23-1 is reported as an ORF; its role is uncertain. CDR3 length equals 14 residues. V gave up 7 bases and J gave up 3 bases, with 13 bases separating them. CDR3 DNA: TGCGCCAGCACCATGCACAGGGTCTACAATGAGCAGTTCTTC. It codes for CASTMHRVYNEQFF.

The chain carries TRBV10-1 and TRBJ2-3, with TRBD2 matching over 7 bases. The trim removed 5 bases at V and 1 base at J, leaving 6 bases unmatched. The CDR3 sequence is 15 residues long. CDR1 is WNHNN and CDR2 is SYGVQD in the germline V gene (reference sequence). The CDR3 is CASSKAGFGTDTQYF. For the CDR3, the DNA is TGCGCCAGCAGTAAAGCGGGATTTGGCACAGATACGCAGTATTTT.

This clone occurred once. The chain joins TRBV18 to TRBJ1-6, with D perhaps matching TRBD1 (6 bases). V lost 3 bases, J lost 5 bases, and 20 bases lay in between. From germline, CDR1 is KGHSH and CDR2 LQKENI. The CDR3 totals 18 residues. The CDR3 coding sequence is TGTGCCAGCTCACCTGCGTTGGCGGGGGCTGGGAATAATTCACCCCTCCACTTT. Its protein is CASSPALAGAGNNSPLHF.

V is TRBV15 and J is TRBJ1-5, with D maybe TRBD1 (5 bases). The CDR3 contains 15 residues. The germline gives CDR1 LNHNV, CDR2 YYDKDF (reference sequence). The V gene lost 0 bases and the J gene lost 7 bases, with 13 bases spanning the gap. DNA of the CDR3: TGTGCCACCAGCAGAGATAACCGGGCAGGGCAGCCCCAGCATTTT. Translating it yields CATSRDNRAGQPQHF. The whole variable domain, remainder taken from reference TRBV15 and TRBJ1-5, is DAMVIQNPRYQVTQFGKPVTLSCSQTLNHNVMYWYQQKSSQAPKLLFHYYDKDFNNEADTPDNFQSRRPNTSFCFLDIRSPGLGDTAMYLCATSRDNRAGQPQHFGDGTRLSIL.

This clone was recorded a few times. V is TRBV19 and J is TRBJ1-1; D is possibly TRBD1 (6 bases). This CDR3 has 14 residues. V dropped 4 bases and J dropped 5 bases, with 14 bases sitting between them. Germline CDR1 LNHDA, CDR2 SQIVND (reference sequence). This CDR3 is CASSTNREGTEAFF. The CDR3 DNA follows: TGTGCCAGTAGTACCAACAGGGAGGGGACTGAAGCTTTCTTT.

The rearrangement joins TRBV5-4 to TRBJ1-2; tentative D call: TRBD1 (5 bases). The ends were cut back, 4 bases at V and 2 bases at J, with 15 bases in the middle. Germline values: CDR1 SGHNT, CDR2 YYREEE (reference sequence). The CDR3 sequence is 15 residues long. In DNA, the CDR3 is TGTGCCAGCAGCCCCGGACAAAACGGGAACTATGGCTACACCTTC. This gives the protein CASSPGQNGNYGYTF.

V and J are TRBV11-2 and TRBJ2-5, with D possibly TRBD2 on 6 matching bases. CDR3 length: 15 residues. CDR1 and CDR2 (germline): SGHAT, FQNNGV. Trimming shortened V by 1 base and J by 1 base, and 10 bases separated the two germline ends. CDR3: CASSLGIAAQETQYF. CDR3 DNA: TGTGCCAGCAGCTTAGGTATAGCGGCCCAAGAGACCCAGTACTTC.

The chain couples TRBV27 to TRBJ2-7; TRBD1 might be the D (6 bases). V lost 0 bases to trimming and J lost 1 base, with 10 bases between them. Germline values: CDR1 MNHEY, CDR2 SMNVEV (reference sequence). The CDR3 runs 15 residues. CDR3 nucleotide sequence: TGTGCCAGCAGTTTATCCGACAGGCGGTCCTACGAGCAGTACTTC. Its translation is CASSLSDRRSYEQYF.

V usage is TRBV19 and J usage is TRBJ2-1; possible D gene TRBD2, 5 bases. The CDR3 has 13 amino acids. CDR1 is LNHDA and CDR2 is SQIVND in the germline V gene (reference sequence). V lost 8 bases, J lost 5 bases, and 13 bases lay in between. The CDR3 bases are TGTGCCAGTGGCCGGGAATACCACAATGAGCAGTTCTTC. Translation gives CASGREYHNEQFF.

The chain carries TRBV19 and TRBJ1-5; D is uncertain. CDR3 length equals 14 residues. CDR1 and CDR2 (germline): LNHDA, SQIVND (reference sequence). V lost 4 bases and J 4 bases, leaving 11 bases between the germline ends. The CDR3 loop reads CASSTRHGNQPQHF. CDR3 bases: TGTGCCAGTAGTACTCGCCACGGGAATCAGCCCCAGCATTTT.

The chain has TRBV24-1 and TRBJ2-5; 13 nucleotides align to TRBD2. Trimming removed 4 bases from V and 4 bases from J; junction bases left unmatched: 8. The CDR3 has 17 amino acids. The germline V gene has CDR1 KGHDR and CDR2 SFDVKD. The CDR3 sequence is CATSDRTSGRGRETQYF. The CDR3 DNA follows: TGTGCCACCAGTGACCGAACTAGCGGGAGGGGTAGAGAGACCCAGTACTTC.

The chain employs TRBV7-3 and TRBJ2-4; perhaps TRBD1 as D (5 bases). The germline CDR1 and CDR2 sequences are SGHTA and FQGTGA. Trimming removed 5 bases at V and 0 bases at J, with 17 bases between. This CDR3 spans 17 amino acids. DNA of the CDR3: TGTGCCAGCAGCCAAAAACAGACAGCCCTAGCCAAAAACATTCAGTACTTC. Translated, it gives CASSQKQTALAKNIQYF.

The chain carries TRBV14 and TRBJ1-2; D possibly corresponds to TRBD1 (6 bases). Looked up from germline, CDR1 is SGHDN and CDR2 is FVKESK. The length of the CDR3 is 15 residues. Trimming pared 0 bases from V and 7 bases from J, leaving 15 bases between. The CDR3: CASSQEALKGVGYTF. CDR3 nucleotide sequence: TGTGCCAGCAGCCAAGAGGCCCTCAAGGGGGTTGGCTACACCTTC.

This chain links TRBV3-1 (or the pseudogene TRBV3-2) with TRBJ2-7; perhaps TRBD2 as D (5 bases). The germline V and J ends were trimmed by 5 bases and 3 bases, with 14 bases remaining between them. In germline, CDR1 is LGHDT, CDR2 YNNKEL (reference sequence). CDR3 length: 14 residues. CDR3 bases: TGTGCCAGCAGCAAAGGTCCAGAGGGCTACGAGCAGTACTTC. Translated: CASSKGPEGYEQYF.

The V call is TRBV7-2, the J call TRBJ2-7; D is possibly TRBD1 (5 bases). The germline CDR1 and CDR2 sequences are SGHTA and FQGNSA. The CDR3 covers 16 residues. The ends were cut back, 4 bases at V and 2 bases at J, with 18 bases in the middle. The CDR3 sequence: CASSYSTETITYEQYF. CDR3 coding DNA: TGTGCCAGCAGCTACTCGACAGAGACAATAACCTACGAGCAGTACTTC. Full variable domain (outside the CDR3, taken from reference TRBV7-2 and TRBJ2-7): GAGVSQSPSNKVTEKGKDVELRCDPISGHTALYWYRQSLGQGLEFLIYFQGNSAPDKSGLPSDRFSAERTGGSVSTLTIQRTQQEDSAVYLCASSYSTETITYEQYFGPGTRLTVT.

The CDR3 region has the DNA TGTGCCAGTACCGTCCGAACGGGAGAGACCCAGTACTTC. Its translation is CASTVRTGETQYF. The chain combines TRBV19 with TRBJ2-5, with D hard to call. The CDR3 has 13 residues. Trimming left V 7 bases short and J 4 bases short, with 13 bases between. CDR1 LNHDA and CDR2 SQIVND come from the germline V gene (reference sequence).